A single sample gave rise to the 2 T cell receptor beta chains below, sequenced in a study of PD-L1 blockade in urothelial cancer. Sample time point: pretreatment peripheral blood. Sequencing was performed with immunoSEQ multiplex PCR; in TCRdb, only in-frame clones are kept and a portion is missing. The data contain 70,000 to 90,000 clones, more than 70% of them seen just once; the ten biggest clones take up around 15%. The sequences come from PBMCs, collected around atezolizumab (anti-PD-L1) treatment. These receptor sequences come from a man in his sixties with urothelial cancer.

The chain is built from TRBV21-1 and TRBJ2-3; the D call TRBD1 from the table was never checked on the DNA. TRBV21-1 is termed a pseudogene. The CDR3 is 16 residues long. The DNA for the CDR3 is TGTGCCAGCTCGAAAAATTCAGCCAGGGGGACAGATACGCAGTATTTT. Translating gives CASSKNSARGTDTQYF.

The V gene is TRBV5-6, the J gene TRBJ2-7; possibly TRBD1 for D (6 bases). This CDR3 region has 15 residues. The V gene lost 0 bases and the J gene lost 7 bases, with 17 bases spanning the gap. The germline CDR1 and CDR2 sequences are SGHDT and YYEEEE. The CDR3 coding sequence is TGTGCCAGCAGCTTGGAGCAGAGGGGGTCCCTGGAGCAGTACTTC. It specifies CASSLEQRGSLEQYF.